Given below is one TCR beta chain in context. This sample was included in a study of control samples from healthy donors and cancer patients. Libraries were prepared by immunoSEQ multiplex PCR; TCRdb keeps only in-frame clonotypes and omits some of them. The table shows 150,000 to 200,000 clones, with about 95% occurring only once. CDR3 size: 14 residues. Trimming took off 3 bases at V and 2 bases at J, with 11 bases between the two ends. Sequenced material: PBMCs. The clonotype originates from a man aged 60 to 75 with colorectal cancer. The genes are TRBV23-1 and TRBJ2-7, with D maybe TRBD2 (6 bases). TRBV23-1 is marked as an open reading frame, function uncertain. The CDR3 DNA reads as TGCGCCAGCAGTCAGTTTAGCGGTACCTACGAGCAGTACTTC. This codes for CASSQFSGTYEQYF.